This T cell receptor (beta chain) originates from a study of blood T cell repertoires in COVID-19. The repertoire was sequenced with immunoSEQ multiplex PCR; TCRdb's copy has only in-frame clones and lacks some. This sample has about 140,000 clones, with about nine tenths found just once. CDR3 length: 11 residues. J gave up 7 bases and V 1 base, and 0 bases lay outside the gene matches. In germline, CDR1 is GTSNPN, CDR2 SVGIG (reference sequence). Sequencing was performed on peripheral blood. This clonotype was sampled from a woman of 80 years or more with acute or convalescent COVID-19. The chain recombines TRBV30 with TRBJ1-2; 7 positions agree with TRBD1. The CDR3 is CAWSDRGGYTF. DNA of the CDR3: TGTGCCTGGAGTGACAGGGGTGGCTACACCTTC.